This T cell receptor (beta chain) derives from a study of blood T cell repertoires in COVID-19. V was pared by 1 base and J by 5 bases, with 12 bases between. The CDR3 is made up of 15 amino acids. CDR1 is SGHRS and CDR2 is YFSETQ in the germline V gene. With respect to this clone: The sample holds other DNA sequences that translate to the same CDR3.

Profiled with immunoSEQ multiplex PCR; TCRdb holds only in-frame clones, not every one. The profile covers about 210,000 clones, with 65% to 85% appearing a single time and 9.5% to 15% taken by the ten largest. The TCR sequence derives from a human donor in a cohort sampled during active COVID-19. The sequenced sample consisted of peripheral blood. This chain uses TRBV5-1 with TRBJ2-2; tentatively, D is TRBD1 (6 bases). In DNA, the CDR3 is TGCGCCAGCAGCTTGTCTGGGGGCGGGACCGGGGAGCTGTTTTTT. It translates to CASSLSGGGTGELFF.